A single TCR beta chain is shown here with its context. What it binds is not known. Clones were read by immunoSEQ multiplex PCR, and TCRdb kept only the in-frame ones, dropping some. The table lists under 80,000 clones, about 63% of them singletons. The data were obtained in a study of shared clonotypes between healthy human individuals. Study-wide results and caveats: The generation probabilities recorded for non-shared clonotypes fell below those of clonotypes shared by all four donors. Shared clonotypes: 4.5% to 6.5% naive CD4, roughly 3.8% naive CD8, 2.3% memory CD4, under 0.45% memory CD8.

V was cut by 3 bases and J by 7 bases, with 9 bases left in between. Germline CDR1 is MDHEN and CDR2 is SYDVKM. The CDR3 runs 12 residues. Every one of the donors was a Caucasian adult that lived in Nashville, Tennessee. CD8 memory fractions consisted of CD45RO+ and CCR7-negative CD45RA+ TemRA cells together. The sample was memory CD8+ T cells sorted from blood. Subset meaning: CD45RO+ cells pooled with CCR7-negative TemRA cells. The TCR comes from a man aged 25-45 years in good health. The chain employs TRBV28 and TRBJ1-2; no definite D call. CDR3 sequence reads: CASSLFDSGYTF. DNA of the CDR3: TGTGCCAGCAGTTTGTTCGACTCTGGCTACACCTTC.